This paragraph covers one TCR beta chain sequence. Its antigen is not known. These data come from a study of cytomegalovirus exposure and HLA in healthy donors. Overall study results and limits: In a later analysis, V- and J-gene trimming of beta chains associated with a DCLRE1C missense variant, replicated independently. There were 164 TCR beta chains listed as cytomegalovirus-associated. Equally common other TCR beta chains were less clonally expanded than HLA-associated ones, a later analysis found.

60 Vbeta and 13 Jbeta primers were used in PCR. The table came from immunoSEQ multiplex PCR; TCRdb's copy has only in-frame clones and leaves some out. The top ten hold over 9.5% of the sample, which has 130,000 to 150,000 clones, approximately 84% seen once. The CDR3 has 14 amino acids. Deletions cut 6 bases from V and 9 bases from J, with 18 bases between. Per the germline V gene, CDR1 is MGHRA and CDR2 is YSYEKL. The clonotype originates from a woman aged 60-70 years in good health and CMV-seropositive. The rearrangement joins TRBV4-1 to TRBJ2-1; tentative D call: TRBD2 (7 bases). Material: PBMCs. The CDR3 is CASRRGAGEGEQFF. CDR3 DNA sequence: TGCGCCAGCAGGAGGGGGGCGGGAGAGGGTGAGCAGTTCTTC.